This record covers a single TCR beta chain. Amplification used 60 Vbeta primers and 13 Jbeta primers. Sequenced by immunoSEQ multiplex PCR; TCRdb stores in-frame clones only, minus some. This sample has around 150,000 clones, with roughly 82% found just once. With V trimmed by 2 bases and J by 7 bases, 12 bases remained unmatched. Germline V gene lookup returns CDR1 SGHRS and CDR2 YFSETQ. The CDR3 extends over 16 amino acids. This sample was included in a study of cytomegalovirus exposure and HLA in healthy donors. The source of this sequence is a man aged 50-60 years in good health and CMV-seropositive. The chain employs TRBV5-1 and TRBJ2-1; the match to TRBD2 covers 7 bases. Input material: PBMCs. The DNA of the CDR3 is TGCGCCAGCAGCTTCGCGGCAGCGGGGCCTAATAATGAGCAGTTCTTC. Its translation is CASSFAAAGPNNEQFF.